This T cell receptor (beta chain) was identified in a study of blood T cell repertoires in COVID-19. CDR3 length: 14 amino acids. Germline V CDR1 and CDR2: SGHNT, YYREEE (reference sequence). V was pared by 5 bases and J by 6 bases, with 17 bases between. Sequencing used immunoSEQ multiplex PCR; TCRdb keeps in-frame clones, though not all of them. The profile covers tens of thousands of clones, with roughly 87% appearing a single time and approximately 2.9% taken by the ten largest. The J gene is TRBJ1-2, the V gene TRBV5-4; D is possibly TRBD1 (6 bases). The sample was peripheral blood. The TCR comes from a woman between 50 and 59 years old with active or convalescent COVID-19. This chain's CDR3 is CASRTGNGRDGYTF. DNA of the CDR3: TGTGCCAGCAGAACAGGGAACGGACGAGATGGCTACACCTTC.